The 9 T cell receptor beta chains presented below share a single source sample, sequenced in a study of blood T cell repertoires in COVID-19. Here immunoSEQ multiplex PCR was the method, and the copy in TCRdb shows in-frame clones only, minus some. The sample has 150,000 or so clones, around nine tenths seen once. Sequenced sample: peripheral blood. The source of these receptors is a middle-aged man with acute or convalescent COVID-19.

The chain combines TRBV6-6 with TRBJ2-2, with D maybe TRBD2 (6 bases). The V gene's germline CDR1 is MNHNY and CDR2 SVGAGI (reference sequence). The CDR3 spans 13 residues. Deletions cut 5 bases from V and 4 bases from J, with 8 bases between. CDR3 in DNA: TGTGCCAGCAGTCTACTAGCCACCGGGGAGCTGTTTTTT. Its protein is CASSLLATGELFF.

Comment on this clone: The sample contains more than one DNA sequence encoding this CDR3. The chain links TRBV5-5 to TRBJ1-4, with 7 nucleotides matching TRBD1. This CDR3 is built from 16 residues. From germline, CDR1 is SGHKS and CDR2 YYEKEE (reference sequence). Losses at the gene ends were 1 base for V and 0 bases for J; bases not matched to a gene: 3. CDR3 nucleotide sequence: TGTGCCAGCAGCTTGCCGACAGGGACAACTAATGAAAAACTGTTTTTT. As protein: CASSLPTGTTNEKLFF.

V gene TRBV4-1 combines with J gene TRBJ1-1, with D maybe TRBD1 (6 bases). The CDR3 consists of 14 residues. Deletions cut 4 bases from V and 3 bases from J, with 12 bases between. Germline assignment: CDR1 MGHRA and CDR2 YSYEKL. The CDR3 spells CASSPRQDHTEAFF. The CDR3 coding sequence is TGCGCCAGCAGCCCCAGACAGGATCACACTGAAGCTTTCTTT.

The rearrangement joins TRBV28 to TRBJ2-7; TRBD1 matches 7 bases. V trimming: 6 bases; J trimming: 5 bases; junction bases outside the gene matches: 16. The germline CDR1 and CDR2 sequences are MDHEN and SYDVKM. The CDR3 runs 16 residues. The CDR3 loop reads CASSQPTGVTPHEQYV. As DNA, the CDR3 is TGTGCCAGCAGCCAACCTACAGGGGTCACCCCTCACGAGCAGTACGTC.

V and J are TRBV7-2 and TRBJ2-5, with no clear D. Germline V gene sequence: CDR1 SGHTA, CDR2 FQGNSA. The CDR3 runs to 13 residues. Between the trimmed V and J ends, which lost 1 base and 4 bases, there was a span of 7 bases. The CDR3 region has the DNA TGTGCCAGCAGCTTAGTTGGCGGAGAGACCCAGTACTTC. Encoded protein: CASSLVGGETQYF.

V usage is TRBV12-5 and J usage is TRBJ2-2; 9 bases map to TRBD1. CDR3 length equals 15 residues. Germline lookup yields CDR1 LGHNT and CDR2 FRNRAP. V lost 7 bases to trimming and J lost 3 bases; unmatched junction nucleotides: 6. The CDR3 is CASAKQGAHTGELFF. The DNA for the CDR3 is TGTGCTAGTGCCAAACAGGGGGCGCACACCGGGGAGCTGTTTTTT.

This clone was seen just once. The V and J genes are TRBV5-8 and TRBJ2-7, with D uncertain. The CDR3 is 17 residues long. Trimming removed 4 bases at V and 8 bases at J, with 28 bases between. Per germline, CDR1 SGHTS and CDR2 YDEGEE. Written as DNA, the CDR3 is TGTGCCAGCAGCCCAATTGCGGTAGCCGGTTTTTCCTTTAAGCAGTACGTC. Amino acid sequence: CASSPIAVAGFSFKQYV.

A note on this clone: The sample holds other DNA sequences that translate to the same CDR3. For the CDR3, the DNA is TGTGCCAGCAGCTTGGGTGACAGGGCTAATGAAAAACTGTTTTTT. It yields the protein CASSLGDRANEKLFF. V gene TRBV5-8 combines with J gene TRBJ1-4, with 7 bases lining up with TRBD1. CDR1 is SGHTS and CDR2 is YDEGEE in the germline V gene. V shed 0 bases and J 3 bases; nucleotides not matched to a gene: 2. There are 15 residues in the CDR3.

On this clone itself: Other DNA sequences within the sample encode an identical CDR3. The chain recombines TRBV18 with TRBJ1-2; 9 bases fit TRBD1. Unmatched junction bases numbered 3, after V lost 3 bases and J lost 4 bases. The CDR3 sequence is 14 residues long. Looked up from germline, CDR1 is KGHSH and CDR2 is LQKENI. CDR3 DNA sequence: TGTGCCAGCTCACCGGGACAGGGCGGCTATGGCTACACCTTC. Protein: CASSPGQGGYGYTF.